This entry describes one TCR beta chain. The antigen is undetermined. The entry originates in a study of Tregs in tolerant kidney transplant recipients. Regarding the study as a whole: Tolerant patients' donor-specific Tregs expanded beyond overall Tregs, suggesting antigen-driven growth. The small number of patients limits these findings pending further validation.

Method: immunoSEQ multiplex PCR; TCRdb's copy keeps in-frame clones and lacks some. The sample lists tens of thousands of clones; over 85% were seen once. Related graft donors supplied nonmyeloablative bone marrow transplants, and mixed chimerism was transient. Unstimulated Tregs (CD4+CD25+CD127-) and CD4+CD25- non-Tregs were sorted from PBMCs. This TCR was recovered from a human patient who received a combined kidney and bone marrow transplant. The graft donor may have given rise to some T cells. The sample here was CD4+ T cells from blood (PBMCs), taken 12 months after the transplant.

The CDR3 reads CASSQVLASSYEQYF. The DNA for the CDR3 is TGTGCCAGCAGCCAAGTACTAGCAAGCTCCTACGAGCAGTACTTC. This chain links TRBV4-2 with TRBJ2-7; a weak D match, TRBD2 (6 bases). Per the germline V gene, CDR1 is LGHNA and CDR2 is YNFKEQ. The CDR3 contains 15 residues. V was clipped by 1 base and J by 0 bases, with 10 bases between them.